Below, 16 T cell receptor beta chains from the same sample are listed, as sequenced in a study of T cell responses to AZD1222 COVID-19 vaccine. Sequencing was performed with immunoSEQ multiplex PCR; in TCRdb, only in-frame clones are kept and a portion is missing. The data contain fewer than 30,000 clones, about 93% of them seen just once; the ten biggest clones take up 8.1%. Sample: peripheral blood, taken on day 0 of AZD1222 vaccination. These receptors were obtained from an adult in good health.

This chain uses TRBV7-2 with TRBJ2-3; D is undetermined. The V gene's germline CDR1 is SGHTA and CDR2 FQGNSA. The V gene lost 1 base and the J gene lost 0 bases, with 5 bases spanning the gap. CDR3 size: 14 residues. As DNA, the CDR3 is TGTGCCAGCAGCTTAGGGGCTAGCACAGATACGCAGTATTTT. Its protein is CASSLGASTDTQYF.

For the CDR3, the DNA is TGTGCCATCAGTGAGTCTATCCGCTCTGGGGCCAACGTCCTGACTTTC. Translated, it gives CAISESIRSGANVLTF. The chain has TRBV10-3 and TRBJ2-6; unclear D gene. The V end was cut by 0 bases, the J end by 0 bases, with 6 bases between. The CDR3 length is 16 residues. Germline V CDR1 and CDR2: ENHRY, SYGVKD.

The CDR3 protein is CASSQQGSRNQPQHF. In DNA, the CDR3 is TGTGCCAGCAGCCAACAGGGCAGCAGGAATCAGCCCCAGCATTTT. The chain combines TRBV3-1 (or the pseudogene TRBV3-2) with TRBJ1-5; D is perhaps TRBD1 (5 bases). CDR3 length equals 15 residues. Trimming cost V 2 bases and J 4 bases, with 12 bases left between them. The germline gives CDR1 LGHDT, CDR2 YNNKEL (reference sequence).

The chain has TRBV28 and TRBJ1-5, with D hard to call. The CDR3 is 14 residues long. Germline CDR1 is MDHEN and CDR2 is SYDVKM. V lost 7 bases and J lost 0, with 10 bases in between. CDR3 amino acids: CASTGPYSNQPQHF. CDR3 coding DNA: TGTGCCAGCACCGGACCCTATAGCAATCAGCCCCAGCATTTT. Together with reference TRBV28 and TRBJ1-5, the CDR3 gives the full variable domain: DVKVTQSSRYLVKRTGEKVFLECVQDMDHENMFWYRQDPGLGLRLIYFSYDVKMKEKGDIPEGYSVSREKKERFSLILESASTNQTSMYLCASTGPYSNQPQHFGDGTRLSIL.

The rearrangement uses TRBV28 and TRBJ1-6; D is unclear. This CDR3 has 16 amino acids. CDR1 and CDR2 (germline): MDHEN, SYDVKM. With 6 bases removed from V and 7 bases from J, the gap between germline ends came to 19 bases. The DNA for the CDR3 is TGTGCCAGCAGGTCTCGGGGTGTTCTTCTAAATTCACCCCTCCACTTT. Amino acid sequence: CASRSRGVLLNSPLHF.

This chain links TRBV12-3 or TRBV12-4 with TRBJ2-7; D not certain. The CDR3 sequence is 12 residues long. The ends were cut back, 6 bases at V and 4 bases at J, with 10 bases in the middle. The DNA of the CDR3 is TGTGCCAGCAGCCCGACTTTATACGAGCAGTACTTC. It is translated as CASSPTLYEQYF.

The chain has TRBV27 and TRBJ1-5; D is possibly TRBD1 (6 bases). This CDR3 has 14 residues. Germline V gene lookup returns CDR1 MNHEY and CDR2 SMNVEV (reference sequence). Between the trimmed V and J ends, which lost 6 bases and 7 bases, there was a span of 16 bases. This CDR3 is CASRPGVVVQPQHF. DNA of the CDR3: TGTGCCAGCAGACCAGGGGTGGTTGTGCAGCCCCAGCATTTT.

The rearrangement links TRBV28 to TRBJ1-5, with D perhaps TRBD1 (5 bases). Trimming pared 6 bases from V and 6 bases from J, leaving 9 bases between. From germline, CDR1 is MDHEN and CDR2 SYDVKM. This CDR3 is built from 12 residues. CDR3 region: CASRGRAQPQHF. The CDR3 DNA reads TGTGCCAGCAGGGGGCGCGCTCAGCCCCAGCATTTT.

The V and J genes are TRBV11-2 and TRBJ2-7; TRBD1 might be the D (6 bases). Germline loops: CDR1 SGHAT, CDR2 FQNNGV. Trimming left V 5 bases short and J 6 bases short, with 17 bases between. The CDR3 totals 14 residues. In nucleotides, the CDR3 is TGTGCCAGCAGCCCTGAATGGGGGCGAAGCGAGCAGTACTTC. This sequence encodes CASSPEWGRSEQYF. The full variable domain, rest sourced from reference TRBV11-2 and TRBJ2-7, is EAGVAQSPRYKIIEKRQSVAFWCNPISGHATLYWYQQILGQGPKLLIQFQNNGVVDDSQLPKDRFSAERLKGVDSTLKIQPAKLEDSAVYLCASSPEWGRSEQYFGPGTRLTVT.

V and J are TRBV7-2 and TRBJ2-5, with TRBD1 identical over 8 bases. With V trimmed by 2 bases and J by 5 bases, 16 bases remained unmatched. This CDR3 is 18 amino acids long. Germline V gene sequence: CDR1 SGHTA, CDR2 FQGNSA. The CDR3 sequence is CASSLLGGNRGTPETQYF. The DNA for the CDR3 is TGTGCCAGCAGCTTATTGGGTGGGAACAGGGGGACCCCCGAGACCCAGTACTTC. The entire variable domain, with the rest obtained from reference TRBV7-2 and TRBJ2-5, is as follows: GAGVSQSPSNKVTEKGKDVELRCDPISGHTALYWYRQSLGQGLEFLIYFQGNSAPDKSGLPSDRFSAERTGGSVSTLTIQRTQQEDSAVYLCASSLLGGNRGTPETQYFGPGTRLLVL.

The chain uses TRBV11-3 and TRBJ2-2; 14 nucleotides agree with TRBD2. V lost 4 bases and J lost 4; bases outside the gene matches: 8. Germline V gene data show CDR1 as SGHNT and CDR2 as YENEEA. This CDR3 is built from 18 residues. This CDR3 reads CASSSGTSGRSGTGELFF. The CDR3 nucleotides are TGTGCCAGCAGCTCAGGGACTAGCGGGAGAAGTGGCACCGGGGAGCTGTTTTTT.

The chain has TRBV9 and TRBJ2-5; 13 nucleotides match TRBD2. From germline, CDR1 is SGDLS and CDR2 YYNGEE. This CDR3 has 16 amino acids. Trimming at V came to 0 bases and at J to 2 bases, leaving 1 base not matched to a gene. CDR3 protein: CASSVEGLAGQETQYF. The DNA of the CDR3 is TGTGCCAGCAGCGTAGAGGGACTAGCGGGACAAGAGACCCAGTACTTC.

This chain links TRBV30 with TRBJ2-7; 7 nucleotides agree with TRBD2. The trim removed 2 bases at V and 9 bases at J, leaving 13 bases unmatched. Germline V gene data show CDR1 as GTSNPN and CDR2 as SVGIG (reference sequence). The CDR3 extends over 14 amino acids. CDR3 DNA sequence: TGTGCCTGGAGTTCTTTGAGGGAGGGCCTAAGGCAGTACTTC. Translating it yields CAWSSLREGLRQYF.

The V gene is TRBV3-1 (or the pseudogene TRBV3-2), the J gene TRBJ1-3; no firm D call. The CDR3 loop spans 13 amino acids. V lost 10 bases to trimming and J lost 6 bases, with 16 bases between them. CDR1 and CDR2 from the germline V gene are LGHDT and YNNKEL (reference sequence). This CDR3 reads CATWAWEENTIYF. DNA of the CDR3: TGTGCCACCTGGGCCTGGGAAGAAAACACCATATATTTT.

The chain joins TRBV30 to TRBJ2-1; TRBD1 is a possible D gene (7 bases). Trimming took 0 bases from V and 7 from J, leaving 13 bases between them. Germline CDR1 is GTSNPN and CDR2 is SVGIG (reference sequence). This CDR3 region has 14 residues. The CDR3: CAWSVRSGGNEQFF. In nucleotides, the CDR3 is TGTGCCTGGAGTGTACGATCAGGGGGGAATGAGCAGTTCTTC.

The chain employs TRBV27 and TRBJ1-1; D remains ambiguous. The CDR3 contains 14 residues. The V end was cut by 5 bases, the J end by 7 bases, with 17 bases between. The germline V gene has CDR1 MNHEY and CDR2 SMNVEV (reference sequence). The CDR3 spells CASSLALSMGEAFF. CDR3 in DNA: TGTGCCAGCAGTCTGGCGTTAAGTATGGGTGAAGCTTTCTTT.